This TCR beta chain is from a study of shared clonotypes between healthy human individuals. The table lists this clone with a count of one. The same CDR3 arises from other DNA sequences in this sample as well. Libraries were prepared by immunoSEQ multiplex PCR; TCRdb keeps only in-frame clonotypes and omits some of them. The table lists some 1,600,000 clones, 95% to 99% of them singletons. The CDR3 has 13 residues. Germline V lookup: CDR1 SEHNR, CDR2 FQNEAQ (reference sequence). The V end lost 4 bases, the J end lost 1 base, and 7 bases lay between the germline ends. Specimen: naive CD4+ T cells sorted from blood. The subset here: CD45RA+ positively selected. The genes are TRBV7-9 and TRBJ1-1; no definite D call. The source of this sequence is a man aged 30 to 45 in good health. The CDR3 region is CASSSQANTEAFF. Written as DNA, the CDR3 is TGTGCCAGCAGCTCCCAGGCGAACACTGAAGCTTTCTTT.